Each of the 28 T cell receptor beta chains below was sequenced from the same sample in a study of blood T cell repertoires in COVID-19. This table comes from immunoSEQ multiplex PCR, and its TCRdb copy is limited to in-frame clones, with some not included. The table records 210,000 or so clones, roughly 85% of them present only once. The sample comprised PBMCs or T cells enriched from blood (not recorded which). The receptor source for this set is a man aged 25 to 45 who had recovered from COVID-19.

The chain uses TRBV7-2 and TRBJ1-5; 9 bases are a match to TRBD1. V gave up 5 bases and J gave up 4 bases; unmatched junction bases: 15. There are 18 residues in the CDR3. CDR1 is SGHTA and CDR2 is FQGNSA in the germline V gene. The CDR3 is CASSGGIFGTGRNQPQHF. The DNA for the CDR3 is TGTGCCAGCAGCGGGGGGATTTTCGGGACAGGGAGGAATCAGCCCCAGCATTTT.

This rearrangement joins TRBV10-2 to TRBJ2-5; the D is unclear. V was trimmed by 0 bases and J by 7 bases, leaving 9 bases between them. This CDR3 spans 13 amino acids. Germline CDR1 WSHSY, CDR2 SAAADI. CDR3 in amino acids: CASSESTRGTQYF. The CDR3 DNA reads as TGCGCCAGCAGTGAGTCGACACGTGGGACCCAGTACTTC.

The chain carries TRBV5-5 and TRBJ2-7; perhaps TRBD1 as D (5 bases). Germline V gene data show CDR1 as SGHKS and CDR2 as YYEKEE (reference sequence). Trimming pared 1 base from V and 7 bases from J, leaving 18 bases between. This CDR3 contains 15 residues. CDR3 DNA: TGTGCCAGCAGCTTGACGGCTCGAACGGCAGGGGAGCAGTACTTC. It encodes CASSLTARTAGEQYF. Full variable domain (missing parts from reference TRBV5-5 and TRBJ2-7): DAGVTQSPTHLIKTRGQQVTLRCSPISGHKSVSWYQQVLGQGPQFIFQYYEKEERGRGNFPDRFSARQFPNYSSELNVNALLLGDSALYLCASSLTARTAGEQYFGPGTRLTVT.

V gene TRBV7-8 combines with J gene TRBJ1-5, with TRBD1 matching over 7 bases. Germline CDR1 SGHVS, CDR2 FQNEAQ. This CDR3 has 15 residues. The junction had 5 bases not matched to a gene; V was cut back by 6 bases and J by 0 bases. The CDR3 sequence is CASRRDRASNQPQHF. CDR3 sequence (DNA): TGTGCCAGCAGAAGAGACAGGGCTAGCAATCAGCCCCAGCATTTT.

DNA for the CDR3: TGTGCCAGCAGTGAACAGGGGGCGCCTAATGAAAAACTGTTTTTT. As protein: CASSEQGAPNEKLFF. The V call is TRBV6-4, the J call TRBJ1-4, with 9 bases fitting TRBD1. The J segment lost 3 bases and the V segment lost 3 bases, leaving 2 bases of the junction unmatched. The germline V gene encodes CDR1 MRHNA and CDR2 SNTAGT. This CDR3 comprises 15 residues.

The J gene is TRBJ1-1, the V gene TRBV6-5; weak D call: TRBD1 (5 bases). CDR1 and CDR2 from the germline V gene are MNHEY and SVGAGI. This CDR3 comprises 16 residues. V gave up 2 bases and J gave up 4 bases, with 17 bases separating them. This chain's CDR3 is CASSYVLTGGGTEAFF. The CDR3 region has the DNA TGTGCCAGCAGTTACGTCCTGACCGGCGGGGGCACTGAAGCTTTCTTT.

This rearrangement joins TRBV5-6 to TRBJ2-7; 8 bases match TRBD2. From germline, CDR1 is SGHDT and CDR2 YYEEEE. Trimming at V came to 2 bases and at J to 2 bases, leaving 9 bases not matched to a gene. The CDR3 runs to 16 residues. The CDR3 sequence: CASSFPKREIPYEQYF. CDR3 in DNA: TGTGCCAGCAGCTTTCCTAAGCGGGAGATACCCTACGAGCAGTACTTC. Based on the CDR3 plus reference TRBV5-6 and TRBJ2-7, the full variable domain is DAGVTQSPTHLIKTRGQQVTLRCSPKSGHDTVSWYQQALGQGPQFIFQYYEEEERQRGNFPDRFSGHQFPNYSSELNVNALLLGDSALYLCASSFPKREIPYEQYFGPGTRLTVT.

The rearrangement joins TRBV10-3 to TRBJ2-7; TRBD1 matches at 9 bases. Germline loops: CDR1 ENHRY, CDR2 SYGVKD. The CDR3 consists of 15 residues. Trimming removed 4 bases from V and 7 bases from J; junction bases left unmatched: 11. The CDR3 nucleotides are TGTGCCATCAGTGGGGAGGGACAGGGCGATGATGAGCAGTACTTC. Its protein product is CAISGEGQGDDEQYF.

The rearrangement links TRBV3-1 (or the pseudogene TRBV3-2) to TRBJ2-5, with TRBD1 matching 9 bases. Trimming took 4 bases from V and 1 from J; bases not matched to a gene: 7. CDR1 is LGHDT and CDR2 is YNNKEL in the germline V gene (reference sequence). The CDR3 has 16 amino acids. Here the CDR3 DNA reads TGTGCCAGCAGCCCCTGGACAGGGGCCCCCCAAGAGACCCAGTACTTC. As protein: CASSPWTGAPQETQYF.

The gene calls are TRBV27 and TRBJ2-3, with TRBD2 identical over 11 bases. The ends lost 6 bases at V and 5 bases at J; junction bases unmatched: 13. The germline gives CDR1 MNHEY, CDR2 SMNVEV (reference sequence). This CDR3 contains 17 residues. DNA of the CDR3: TGTGCCAGCAGCGCCCTACGGACTAGCGGGCTGCAAGATACGCAGTATTTT. Amino acids: CASSALRTSGLQDTQYF.

This clone appeared once. The chain joins TRBV7-2 to TRBJ1-1; D might be TRBD1 (5 bases). Germline V gene sequence: CDR1 SGHTA, CDR2 FQGNSA. V was trimmed by 6 bases and J by 5 bases, leaving 16 bases between them. This CDR3 has 14 amino acids. The chain's CDR3 is CASSFSGGETEAFF. The CDR3 coding sequence is TGTGCCAGCAGTTTCTCGGGGGGGGAAACTGAAGCTTTCTTT. Variable domain in full (rest from reference TRBV7-2 and TRBJ1-1): GAGVSQSPSNKVTEKGKDVELRCDPISGHTALYWYRQSLGQGLEFLIYFQGNSAPDKSGLPSDRFSAERTGGSVSTLTIQRTQQEDSAVYLCASSFSGGETEAFFGQGTRLTVV.

This clone appeared once. J is TRBJ2-1 and V is TRBV9, with D possibly matching TRBD2 (5 bases). This CDR3 is 13 amino acids long. CDR1 SGDLS and CDR2 YYNGEE come from the germline V gene. The V end was cut by 7 bases, the J end by 5 bases, with 13 bases between. The CDR3 coding sequence is TGTGCCAGCGCCGTCCTGGGAGACAATGAGCAGTTCTTC. It specifies CASAVLGDNEQFF.

A remark on this clone: The same CDR3 can be traced to other DNA sequences in this sample. The V gene is TRBV19, the J gene TRBJ1-2; 7 bases are shared with TRBD1. Germline CDR1 LNHDA, CDR2 SQIVND (reference sequence). The CDR3 length is 13 residues. With 4 bases clipped from V and 2 bases from J, the junction kept 1 base outside the gene matches. The CDR3 sequence is CASSTGQNYGYTF. CDR3 DNA sequence: TGTGCCAGTAGTACGGGACAGAACTATGGCTACACCTTC.

This clone is a singleton in its sample. The genes are TRBV5-1 and TRBJ2-3, with a weak D call TRBD2 (6 bases). Trimming removed 5 bases from V and 6 bases from J, with 13 bases in between. Germline lookup yields CDR1 SGHRS and CDR2 YFSETQ. The CDR3 loop spans 13 amino acids. The CDR3 DNA is TGCGCCAGCAGGGGACCTAGCGTTGATACGCAGTATTTT. Protein: CASRGPSVDTQYF.

The CDR3 sequence: CASSAGTGADYGYTF. The CDR3 DNA reads TGTGCCAGCTCAGCCGGGACAGGGGCGGACTATGGCTACACCTTC. The J gene is TRBJ1-2, the V gene TRBV18; 10 nucleotides line up with TRBD1. The CDR3 loop spans 15 amino acids. V dropped 5 bases and J dropped 3; count of bases not matched to a gene: 6. Germline-derived CDR1 and CDR2 are KGHSH and LQKENI.

V gene TRBV27 combines with J gene TRBJ1-2; 7 bases match TRBD1. Germline CDR1 reads MNHEY; CDR2 reads SMNVEV (reference sequence). CDR3 length equals 13 residues. J gave up 3 bases and V 6 bases, and 4 bases lay outside the gene matches. The CDR3 DNA sequence: TGTGCCAGCAGCACAGGGGCAGACTATGGCTACACCTTC. This encodes CASSTGADYGYTF.

This chain links TRBV5-8 with TRBJ1-1; 7 bases line up with TRBD1. J gave up 1 base and V 5 bases, and 17 bases lay outside the gene matches. Germline V lookup: CDR1 SGHTS, CDR2 YDEGEE. The CDR3 covers 18 residues. The CDR3 loop reads CASRTTGDRVDENTEAFF. The CDR3 region has the DNA TGTGCCAGCAGAACCACGGGCGACAGGGTCGACGAGAACACTGAAGCTTTCTTT.

This chain links TRBV6-5 with TRBJ1-1; D remains ambiguous. Trimming left V 5 bases short and J 1 base short, with 14 bases between. Germline CDR1 is MNHEY and CDR2 is SVGAGI. The CDR3 is 15 residues long. The CDR3 DNA follows: TGTGCCAGCAGTCGCCACCCGGTCCCGAACACTGAAGCTTTCTTT. Its protein product is CASSRHPVPNTEAFF.

The table lists this clone with a count of one. The rearrangement uses TRBV5-1 and TRBJ1-2, with a weak D call TRBD1 (5 bases). V lost 4 bases to trimming and J lost 0 bases, with 13 bases between them. Germline lookup yields CDR1 SGHRS and CDR2 YFSETQ. This CDR3 has 15 residues. The CDR3 bases are TGCGCCAGCAGCGCAGGGACTGCGGCTAACTATGGCTACACCTTC. Translated: CASSAGTAANYGYTF.

The genes are TRBV6-2 or TRBV6-3 and TRBJ2-7, with a tentative D call TRBD2 (5 bases). V gave up 4 bases and J gave up 7 bases, with 8 bases separating them. CDR1 is MNHEY and CDR2 is SVGEGT in the germline V gene. The CDR3 covers 11 residues. The CDR3 nucleotides are TGTGCCAGCAGTTCGGGATTAGAGCAGTACTTC. Protein product: CASSSGLEQYF.

The chain carries TRBV11-2 and TRBJ2-5, with D unresolved. The germline V and J ends were trimmed by 4 bases and 5 bases, with 8 bases remaining between them. This CDR3 contains 12 residues. The germline CDR1 and CDR2 sequences are SGHAT and FQNNGV. The CDR3 spells CASSSPGETQYF. CDR3 in DNA: TGTGCCAGCAGCTCGCCCGGGGAGACCCAGTACTTC.

This sequence joins TRBV3-1 (or the pseudogene TRBV3-2) and TRBJ2-5, with a tentative D call TRBD1 (5 bases). This CDR3 region has 15 residues. The germline V and J ends were trimmed by 5 bases and 0 bases, with 13 bases remaining between them. Germline lookup yields CDR1 LGHDT and CDR2 YNNKEL (reference sequence). CDR3 sequence reads: CASSRPGKYQETQYF. CDR3 DNA: TGTGCCAGCAGCAGACCAGGGAAGTACCAAGAGACCCAGTACTTC.

V and J are TRBV18 and TRBJ1-3; 7 nucleotides agree with TRBD1. Looked up from germline, CDR1 is KGHSH and CDR2 is LQKENI. The J segment lost 0 bases and the V segment lost 0 bases, leaving 8 bases of the junction unmatched. The CDR3 extends over 18 amino acids. DNA of the CDR3: TGTGCCAGCTCACCACCGGGACAGTCCCCTTTCTCTGGAAACACCATATATTTT. It codes for CASSPPGQSPFSGNTIYF.

This sequence joins TRBV21-1 and TRBJ1-4. TRBV21-1 is marked as a pseudogene. The CDR3 has 16 amino acids. In DNA form, the CDR3 reads TGTGCCAGCAGAAAGGGGGGGTCAGGGTCTAATGAAAAACTGTTTTTT. It translates to CASRKGGSGSNEKLFF.

V is TRBV11-2 and J is TRBJ2-7; D is unclear. CDR1 is SGHAT and CDR2 is FQNNGV in the germline V gene. The CDR3 extends over 13 amino acids. V was pared by 3 bases and J by 5 bases, with 11 bases between. CDR3 in DNA: TGTGCCAGCAGCTTCGTGGAGACGAACGAGCAGTACTTC. Its translation: CASSFVETNEQYF.

The rearrangement joins TRBV20-1 to TRBJ1-5; 10 nucleotides line up with TRBD1. The germline gives CDR1 DFQATT, CDR2 SNEGSKA (reference sequence). V gave up 3 bases and J gave up 3 bases; unmatched junction bases: 11. This CDR3 has 17 residues. The CDR3 DNA reads TGCAGTGCTAGTCAGGACAGGGGGACAGGGCACAATCAGCCCCAGCATTTT. Its translation: CSASQDRGTGHNQPQHF.

This clone appeared a single time. The V gene is TRBV30, the J gene TRBJ2-1; 13 positions agree with TRBD2. CDR3 length: 18 residues. The J segment lost 7 bases and the V segment lost 5 bases, leaving 17 bases of the junction unmatched. Germline assignment: CDR1 GTSNPN and CDR2 SVGIG (reference sequence). CDR3 coding DNA: TGTGCCTGGGCCGGGACTAGCGGGATACTGGACAAGTGGAATGAGCAGTTCTTC. Residues: CAWAGTSGILDKWNEQFF.

V usage is TRBV9 and J usage is TRBJ1-2; D not certain. The germline CDR1 and CDR2 sequences are SGDLS and YYNGEE. The CDR3 spans 11 residues. Trimming stripped 4 bases from V and 6 bases from J, with 7 bases between. CDR3 in amino acids: CASSPLHGYTF. The CDR3 nucleotides read TGTGCCAGCAGCCCCCTCCATGGCTACACCTTC.